The 25 T cell receptor beta chains reported below all come from one sample, sequenced in a study of glioma-infiltrating T cells. The iRepertoire nested amplicon-rescue multiplex PCR amplified TCR alpha and beta CDR3s from RNA. TCRdb ran MiXCR on the multiplex PCR reads and lists one entry per CDR3 protein. The profile covers roughly 200,000 distinct CDR3 sequences, with over 25% appearing a single time and around 20% taken by the ten largest. The sample consisted of glioma tissue, nonneoplastic brain tissue, or PBMCs (not recorded which). All receptors derive from a human donor with low-grade glioma or glioblastoma, undergoing nonglioma brain surgery, or in good health (not recorded which).

In its sample, this clonotype was seen a few times. The chain employs TRBV5-6 and TRBJ2-7, with D hard to call. The germline gives CDR1 SGHDT, CDR2 YYEEEE. V lost 4 bases and J 1 base, leaving 12 bases between the germline ends. CDR3 length: 14 amino acids. The CDR3 DNA follows: TGTGCCAGCAGCGGCTCACAGTATTCCTACGAGCAGTACTTC. Encoded protein: CASSGSQYSYEQYF.

In this sample, this clonotype turned up many times. This rearrangement joins TRBV6-1 to TRBJ2-7, with 7 bases fitting TRBD1. After removal of 6 bases from V and 3 bases from J, the junction contained 5 bases not matched to a gene. The V gene's germline CDR1 is MNHNS and CDR2 SASEGT. The CDR3 length is 13 residues. In nucleotides, the CDR3 is TGTGCCAGCAGGAGGGACAGTCACTACGAGCAGTACTTC. This encodes CASRRDSHYEQYF.

This clonotype was seen many times. V and J are TRBV6-2 or TRBV6-3 and TRBJ2-7; no definite D call. V was cut by 5 bases and J by 1 base, with 12 bases left in between. The CDR3 covers 14 residues. CDR1 is MNHEY, CDR2 SVGEGT, per germline. Written as DNA, the CDR3 is TGTGCCAGCAGTACCGCCCTGTTTTCCTACGAGCAGTACTTC. This codes for CASSTALFSYEQYF.

The table lists this clonotype with many counts. DNA of the CDR3: TGTGCCAGCAAGACTAGCGGGGTGGTGACCCAGTACTTC. Its translation is CASKTSGVVTQYF. The chain has TRBV6-1 and TRBJ2-5; 11 bases agree with TRBD2. Germline V gene sequence: CDR1 MNHNS, CDR2 SASEGT. The CDR3 sequence is 13 residues long. The ends lost 7 bases at V and 7 bases at J; junction bases unmatched: 5.

This clonotype was seen a few times. The chain uses TRBV19 and TRBJ2-7; D remains ambiguous. Germline V gene lookup returns CDR1 LNHDA and CDR2 SQIVND (reference sequence). V was pared by 6 bases and J by 5 bases, with 14 bases between. The CDR3 loop spans 13 amino acids. The CDR3 coding sequence is TGTGCCAGTAGCGAACTGTTTCTGAACGAGCAGTACTTC. It specifies CASSELFLNEQYF.

This clonotype was detected many times. The chain recombines TRBV18 with TRBJ2-7; D perhaps matches TRBD2 (5 bases). The CDR3 extends over 13 amino acids. Trimming shortened V by 3 bases and J by 3 bases, and 9 bases separated the two germline ends. Germline assignment: CDR1 KGHSH and CDR2 LQKENI. This CDR3 is CASSPGEGYEQYF. CDR3 sequence (DNA): TGTGCCAGCTCACCGGGAGAGGGCTACGAGCAGTACTTC.

This clonotype was counted ten times or more. The chain uses TRBV6-1 and TRBJ2-3; weak D call: TRBD1 (6 bases). Trimming left V 3 bases short and J 3 bases short, with 19 bases between. Germline assignment: CDR1 MNHNS and CDR2 SASEGT. The CDR3 loop spans 17 amino acids. The DNA of the CDR3 is TGTGCCAGCAGTGATTCGGACAGCCGAGTTCGGACAGATACGCAGTATTTT. Its translation is CASSDSDSRVRTDTQYF.

This clonotype has a count of ten or more. This rearrangement joins TRBV27 to TRBJ2-7; D not certain. This CDR3 is 15 amino acids long. Germline assignment: CDR1 MNHEY and CDR2 SMNVEV (reference sequence). Deletions cut 4 bases from V and 1 base from J, with 14 bases between. The CDR3 DNA is TGTGCCAGCAGTTCCGGGCCCCCCGGATCCTACGAGCAGTACTTC. Translating it yields CASSSGPPGSYEQYF.

Ten or more counts support this clonotype. Since a much larger clone is just one base distant, this may be a read error. The rearrangement links TRBV28 to TRBJ2-7; D is undetermined. The CDR3 extends over 11 amino acids. Germline values: CDR1 MDHEN, CDR2 SYDVKM. Deletions cut 3 bases from V and 2 bases from J, with 2 bases between. CDR3 loop: CASSFAYEQYF. DNA of the CDR3: TGTGCCAGCAGTTTCGCCTACGAGCAGTACTTC.

Comment on this clonotype: This may be a read error: a much more frequent sequence differs by one nucleotide. V gene TRBV20-1 combines with J gene TRBJ2-1; tentative D call: TRBD2 (7 bases). Germline V gene data show CDR1 as DFQATT and CDR2 as SNEGSKA (reference sequence). The CDR3 length is 13 residues. The CDR3 region is CSVKVGGRGEQLF. CDR3 DNA: TGCAGCGTCAAGGTGGGGGGGCGCGGTGAGCAGCTCTTC.

This clonotype was seen many times. This rearrangement joins TRBV10-3 to TRBJ2-1; 9 positions agree with TRBD1. Germline trimming cut 2 bases from V and 6 bases from J; bases unmatched to any gene: 2. The CDR3 has 14 residues. Germline CDR1 and CDR2: ENHRY and SYGVKD. CDR3 residues: CAISETDRGNEQFF. As DNA, the CDR3 is TGTGCCATCAGTGAGACGGACAGGGGCAATGAGCAGTTCTTC.

In its sample, this clonotype was seen many times. The chain employs TRBV3-1 and TRBJ2-7; 7 bases are a match to TRBD2. With V trimmed by 0 bases and J by 0 bases, 8 bases remained unmatched. The germline V gene encodes CDR1 LGHDT and CDR2 YNNKEL (reference sequence). This CDR3 comprises 17 residues. The CDR3, as DNA: TGTGCCAGCAGCCAAGATTCGGGGGGAGAAGTCTCCTACGAGCAGTACTTC. Its translation: CASSQDSGGEVSYEQYF.

The chain combines TRBV11-2 with TRBJ2-5; 7 bases line up with TRBD2. Losses at the gene ends were 4 bases for V and 3 bases for J; bases not matched to a gene: 11. CDR3 length: 16 amino acids. CDR1 is SGHAT, CDR2 FQNNGV, per germline. In DNA, the CDR3 is TGTGCCAGCAGCTCCACCCTGGGCCTAGCGGAAGAGACCCAGTACTTC. Its translation is CASSSTLGLAEETQYF.

The table lists this clonotype with many counts. The V and J genes are TRBV7-2 and TRBJ2-7; D may be TRBD2 (5 bases). Between the trimmed V and J ends, which lost 1 base and 7 bases, there was a span of 14 bases. The CDR3 totals 14 residues. The germline V gene encodes CDR1 SGHTA and CDR2 FQGNSA. The CDR3 sequence: CASSLGRGLGEQYF. CDR3 in DNA: TGTGCCAGCAGCTTAGGTCGCGGACTGGGGGAGCAGTACTTC.

The chain recombines TRBV5-1 with TRBJ2-1; 7 bases are shared with TRBD1. The germline V gene encodes CDR1 SGHRS and CDR2 YFSETQ. The CDR3 contains 16 residues. V was pared by 4 bases and J by 0 bases, with 7 bases of the junction left unmatched. The CDR3, as DNA: TGCGCCAGCAGCGAAGGGGGCCAGAGCTCCTACAATGAGCAGTTCTTC. It encodes CASSEGGQSSYNEQFF.

At least ten counts were recorded for this clonotype. The rearrangement joins TRBV10-3 to TRBJ1-3; possibly TRBD1 for D (5 bases). V gave up 0 bases and J gave up 9 bases, with 6 bases separating them. This CDR3 spans 12 amino acids. Germline-derived CDR1 and CDR2 are ENHRY and SYGVKD. The CDR3: CAISESGTTIYF. CDR3 bases: TGTGCCATCAGTGAGTCAGGGACCACCATATATTTT.

Comment on this clonotype: This may be a read error, as it is one base from a much larger clone. V and J are TRBV3-1 and TRBJ2-3; tentative D call: TRBD2 (5 bases). The ends were cut back, 4 bases at V and 3 bases at J, with 17 bases in the middle. The CDR3 is 16 residues long. Looked up from germline, CDR1 is LGHDT and CDR2 is YNNKEL (reference sequence). Here the CDR3 DNA reads TGTGCCAGCAGCCGGGAAGTGCAACTAGGAACAGATACGCAGTATTTT. Translation: CASSREVQLGTDTQYF.

V and J are TRBV4-3 and TRBJ2-3, with 8 bases lining up with TRBD2. The CDR3 sequence is 21 residues long. Germline CDR1 reads LGHNA; CDR2 reads YSLEER. V shed 1 base and J 5 bases; nucleotides not matched to a gene: 23. The CDR3 nucleotides read TGCGCCAGCAGCCAAGGGATCCGTTGGCGGGAGGAGCTATTACCAGGAGATACGCAGTATTTT. Translating gives CASSQGIRWREELLPGDTQYF.

This chain uses TRBV19 with TRBJ2-2, with unresolved D. V was trimmed by 3 bases and J by 5 bases, leaving 10 bases between them. The CDR3 length is 14 residues. Per germline, CDR1 LNHDA and CDR2 SQIVND (reference sequence). The CDR3 region has the DNA TGTGCCAGTAGTATCTCGAGTTCAACCGGGGAGCTGTTTTTT. Its translation is CASSISSSTGELFF.

Comment on this clonotype: An end of the junction differs from the germline gene, which may be a read error. The rearrangement uses TRBV6-1 and TRBJ2-1, with TRBD2 matching over 8 bases. The CDR3 is 15 residues long. Germline V gene lookup returns CDR1 MNHNS and CDR2 SASEGT. As DNA, the CDR3 is TGTGCCACCACGAAAAGCGGGAGCTCATACAATGGGCAGTTCTTC. Translation gives CATTKSGSSYNGQFF.

This clonotype was recorded many times. The CDR3, as DNA: TGCAGTGCTATCTCGCTGGCAGATCCCTATGGCTACACCTTC. The encoded protein is CSAISLADPYGYTF. The genes are TRBV20-1 and TRBJ1-2; D is ambiguous. CDR1 DFQATT and CDR2 SNEGSKA come from the germline V gene (reference sequence). Between the trimmed V and J ends, which lost 4 bases and 4 bases, there was a span of 16 bases. This CDR3 comprises 14 residues.

This clonotype was detected only a few times. This chain connects TRBV18 to TRBJ2-5; tentatively, D is TRBD1 (6 bases). Trimming cost V 4 bases and J 5 bases, with 17 bases left between them. CDR3 length: 15 residues. Germline loops: CDR1 KGHSH, CDR2 LQKENI. CDR3 nucleotide sequence: TGTGCCAGCTCACAATCTACAGGGATGGAGGAGACCCAGTACTTC. It codes for CASSQSTGMEETQYF.

About this clonotype: This may be a read error: a much more frequent sequence differs by one nucleotide. The gene calls are TRBV6-5 and TRBJ2-3; 7 bases are a match to TRBD2. This CDR3 comprises 15 residues. Germline CDR1 reads MNHEY; CDR2 reads SVGAGI. Unmatched junction bases numbered 11, after V lost 7 bases and J lost 4 bases. The DNA of the CDR3 is TGTGCCAGCATCCCTACTAGCGAGCTAGCAGATACGCAGTATTTT. The encoded protein is CASIPTSELADTQYF.

This clonotype occurred many times. The rearrangement links TRBV7-2 to TRBJ2-7; TRBD1 is a possible D gene (6 bases). Germline assignment: CDR1 SGHTA and CDR2 FQGNSA. This CDR3 is 16 amino acids long. Trimming took off 1 base at V and 3 bases at J, with 16 bases between the two ends. The CDR3 loop reads CASSLVGQLRNYEQYF. For the CDR3, the DNA is TGTGCCAGCAGCTTAGTCGGACAGCTCAGGAACTACGAGCAGTACTTC.

This clonotype was recorded at least ten times. The chain has TRBV2 and TRBJ2-3; TRBD2 aligns across 14 bases. The germline CDR1 and CDR2 sequences are SNHLY and FYNNEI. The J segment lost 1 base and the V segment lost 4 bases, leaving 10 bases of the junction unmatched. The CDR3 has 19 residues. The CDR3 protein is CASSATSGRAVGGTDTQYF. The CDR3 DNA is TGTGCCAGCAGTGCGACTAGCGGGAGGGCCGTTGGGGGCACAGATACGCAGTATTTT. Full variable domain (missing parts from reference TRBV2 and TRBJ2-3): EPEVTQTPSHQVTQMGQEVILRCVPISNHLYFYWYRQILGQKVEFLVSFYNNEISEKSEIFDDQFSVERPDGSNFTLKIRSTKLEDSAMYFCASSATSGRAVGGTDTQYFGPGTRLTVL.